Detailed here is one TCR beta chain. As handled by the study authors: Amplifying reference gene primers gave estimates of nucleated cell counts. The data were produced by immunoSEQ multiplex PCR, yet TCRdb's version contains in-frame clones alone and is incomplete. V, J and clone size derive from that table, while D and trimming were established from the DNA sequence. The table has 160,000 or so clones, 81% seen once. The data stem from a study of blood T cell repertoires in COVID-19. The CDR3 is made up of 18 amino acids. J was trimmed by 0 bases and V by 2 bases; bases with no gene match: 12. CDR1 is KGHSH, CDR2 LQKENI, per germline.

V is TRBV18 and J is TRBJ1-1, with 7 bases that match TRBD1. Sequenced material: peripheral blood. The origin of this receptor is a man in his sixties with active or convalescent COVID-19. The CDR3 spells CASSPTYTGAGVNTEAFF. Here the CDR3 DNA reads TGTGCCAGCTCACCAACCTATACAGGGGCTGGAGTGAACACTGAAGCTTTCTTT.